The present T cell receptor beta chain was sequenced within a study of Ad26.COV2.S vaccination and SARS-CoV-2 variants. This clone was seen just once. The antigen remains unidentified. CDR1 and CDR2 (germline): MNHEY, SMNVEV (reference sequence). The CDR3 runs 11 residues. V lost 1 base to trimming and J lost 6 bases, with 4 bases between them. Specified treatment: around 19 received Ad26.COV2.S at low or high dose, single or two shots; 5 received placebo; per-sample allocation not given. Collection of samples fell on day 63 after the first vaccine or placebo injection. Assay: immunoSEQ multiplex PCR; the TCRdb copy retains only in-frame clones and omits some. The sample has about 450,000 clones; roughly 89% are singletons. Broader study findings: Reports say spike-specific CD8+ and CD4+ T cell responses covered substantial breadth after vaccination.

The chain combines TRBV27 with TRBJ2-7; D uncertain. The sequence was obtained from a person aged 18-65 years who received the Ad26.COV2.S COVID-19 vaccine or a placebo. The material sequenced was peripheral blood, taken in a trial of Ad26.COV2.S vaccine versus placebo. This CDR3 is CASSLYGEQYF. The DNA of the CDR3 is TGTGCCAGCAGTTTATATGGCGAGCAGTACTTC.